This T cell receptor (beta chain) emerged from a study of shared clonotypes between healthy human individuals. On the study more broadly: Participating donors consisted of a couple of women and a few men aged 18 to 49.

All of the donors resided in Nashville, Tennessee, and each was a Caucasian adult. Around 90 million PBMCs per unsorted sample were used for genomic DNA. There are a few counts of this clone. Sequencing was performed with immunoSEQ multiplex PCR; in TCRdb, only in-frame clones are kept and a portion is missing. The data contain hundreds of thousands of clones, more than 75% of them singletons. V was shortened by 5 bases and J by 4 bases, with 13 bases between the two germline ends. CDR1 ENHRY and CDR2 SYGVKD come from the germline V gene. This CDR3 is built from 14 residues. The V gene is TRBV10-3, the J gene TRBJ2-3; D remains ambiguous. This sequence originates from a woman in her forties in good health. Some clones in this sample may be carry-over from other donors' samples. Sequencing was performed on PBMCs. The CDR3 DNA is TGTGCCATCAGTAGCCCAGCCGTCGCAGATACGCAGTATTTT. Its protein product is CAISSPAVADTQYF.